Detailed here is one TCR beta chain. Its cognate antigen is unknown. The record originates from a study of Ad26.COV2.S vaccination and SARS-CoV-2 variants. Study background: Participant was drawn from the COV1001 Ad26.COV2.S trial arm.

V was cut by 3 bases and J by 9 bases, with 20 bases left in between. Per germline, CDR1 SGHRS and CDR2 YFSETQ. The CDR3 spans 15 residues. Overall study results and limits: Placebo and vaccine recipients had non-spike TCR breadth that was similar.

The treatment: 15 to 20 received Ad26.COV2.S at low or high dose, single or two shots; 5 received placebo; per-sample allocation not given. The investigators took samples on day 63 after the first vaccine or placebo injection. Donor was an adult aged 18-55 years in Boston. Only in-frame clones appear in the TCRdb table, and some are missing; sequencing was by immunoSEQ multiplex PCR. The table lists about 440,000 clones, around 91% of them singletons. The TCR comes from a person aged 18-60 years who received the Ad26.COV2.S COVID-19 vaccine or a placebo. Here the sequenced sample was peripheral blood, taken in a trial of Ad26.COV2.S vaccine versus placebo. The chain is built from TRBV5-1 and TRBJ2-3; tentative D call: TRBD2 (5 bases). The DNA for the CDR3 is TGCGCCAGCAGCTCTTCGACTATCTCGAGTACGACGCAGTATTTT. This gives the protein CASSSSTISSTTQYF.